These 11 T cell receptor beta chains share one sample of origin, sequenced in a study of early T cells in non-severe SARS-CoV-2 infection. TCRdb recomputed calls from the 5' RACE reads with MiXCR, one row per CDR3 protein. The data contain about 80,000 distinct CDR3 sequences, 5% of them singletons. The sequenced sample was whole blood, obtained at baseline. The receptors here all came from an adult who was a healthcare worker with PCR-confirmed SARS-CoV-2 infection or an uninfected control (not recorded which).

This chain joins TRBV18 and TRBJ1-6, with D unclear. V was cut by 4 bases and J by 7 bases, with 5 bases left in between. Germline CDR1 KGHSH, CDR2 LQKENI. CDR3 length: 12 amino acids. CDR3 amino acids: CASSQQNSPLHF. As DNA, the CDR3 is TGTGCCAGCTCACAGCAAAATTCACCCCTCCACTTT. The full variable domain, in which reference TRBV18 and TRBJ1-6 provide the parts outside the CDR3, is NAGVMQNPRHLVRRRGQEARLRCSPMKGHSHVYWYRQLPEEGLKFMVYLQKENIIDESGMPKERFSAEFPKEGPSILRIQQVVRGDSAAYFCASSQQNSPLHFGNGTRLTVT.

This sequence joins TRBV2 and TRBJ2-1; 7 positions agree with TRBD2. The CDR3 sequence is 14 residues long. Germline loops: CDR1 SNHLY, CDR2 FYNNEI. V dropped 7 bases and J dropped 8; count of bases not matched to a gene: 11. This CDR3 is CASTALTSVDEQFF. CDR3 nucleotide sequence: TGTGCCAGCACCGCTCTAACTAGCGTGGATGAGCAGTTCTTC.

This clonotype was seen only a few times. This chain joins TRBV30 and TRBJ2-7; D is possibly TRBD1 or TRBD2 (5 bases each). Germline CDR1 is GTSNPN and CDR2 is SVGIG (reference sequence). The CDR3 runs to 14 residues. Trimming stripped 3 bases from V and 2 bases from J, with 14 bases between. CDR3 sequence (DNA): TGTGCCTGGAGGCCCGGGACGGTTGCCTACGAGCAGTACTTC. This translates into CAWRPGTVAYEQYF.

This clonotype was seen only a few times. This chain links TRBV19 with TRBJ1-2; D gene ambiguous. V was trimmed by 3 bases and J by 4 bases, leaving 12 bases between them. Germline V lookup: CDR1 LNHDA, CDR2 SQIVND (reference sequence). The CDR3 totals 14 residues. The DNA of the CDR3 is TGTGCCAGTAGTATTCCCCCCACCGCCTATGGCTACACCTTC. It specifies CASSIPPTAYGYTF.

The rearrangement joins TRBV6-5 to TRBJ2-2; unclear D gene. The V gene lost 6 bases and the J gene lost 5 bases, with 10 bases spanning the gap. The germline CDR1 and CDR2 sequences are MNHEY and SVGAGI. This CDR3 is built from 13 residues. The CDR3 here is CASRSYSTGELFF. As DNA, the CDR3 is TGTGCCAGCAGGTCCTATAGTACCGGGGAGCTGTTTTTT.

This clonotype was seen at least ten times. The chain has TRBV6-5 and TRBJ2-7, with 8 bases fitting TRBD1. V trimming: 0 bases; J trimming: 5 bases; junction bases outside the gene matches: 3. This CDR3 region has 14 residues. Germline-derived CDR1 and CDR2 are MNHEY and SVGAGI. CDR3 in amino acids: CASSYSQGGHEQYF. The CDR3 DNA reads as TGTGCCAGCAGTTACTCACAGGGGGGCCACGAGCAGTACTTC.

This clonotype has more than one count but fewer than ten. J is TRBJ2-7 and V is TRBV10-2; unclear D gene. Germline V gene lookup returns CDR1 WSHSY and CDR2 SAAADI. The CDR3 runs to 13 residues. V was trimmed by 7 bases and J by 0 bases, leaving 10 bases between them. The CDR3 sequence: CASIGTSSYEQYF. DNA for the CDR3: TGCGCCAGCATAGGAACGAGCTCCTACGAGCAGTACTTC.

This clonotype was found a few times. J is TRBJ2-3 and V is TRBV5-1, with 7 bases matching TRBD2. The V and J ends lost 0 bases and 1 base, in that order; junction bases with no gene match: 8. Germline CDR1 SGHRS, CDR2 YFSETQ. This CDR3 is built from 17 residues. The CDR3 DNA follows: TGCGCCAGCAGCTTGGCGGGAGGTCGCGGGGGCACAGATACGCAGTATTTT. Residues: CASSLAGGRGGTDTQYF.

V usage is TRBV18 and J usage is TRBJ2-1, with a tentative D call TRBD2 (6 bases). Germline V gene lookup returns CDR1 KGHSH and CDR2 LQKENI. This CDR3 region has 14 residues. The ends were cut back, 3 bases at V and 7 bases at J, with 13 bases in the middle. CDR3 bases: TGTGCCAGCTCACCGGACGGGACTCCGAATGAGCAGTTCTTC. Its translation: CASSPDGTPNEQFF.

The chain has TRBV7-2 and TRBJ2-1, with D uncertain. Germline V gene lookup returns CDR1 SGHTA and CDR2 FQGNSA. Deletions cut 4 bases from V and 0 bases from J, with 10 bases between. The CDR3 spans 15 residues. This CDR3 is CASSSDLSSYNEQFF. In DNA, the CDR3 is TGTGCCAGCAGCTCCGACTTGAGCTCCTACAATGAGCAGTTCTTC.

This clonotype was found many times. This chain joins TRBV14 and TRBJ1-6, with a weak D call TRBD1 (5 bases). CDR3 length: 15 amino acids. Looked up from germline, CDR1 is SGHDN and CDR2 is FVKESK. Trimming took 2 bases from V and 6 from J, leaving 11 bases between them. The CDR3 DNA is TGTGCCAGCAGCCAAAGTGGGGCGAGTAATTCACCCCTCCACTTT. It is translated as CASSQSGASNSPLHF. The entire variable domain, with the rest obtained from reference TRBV14 and TRBJ1-6, is as follows: EAGVTQFPSHSVIEKGQTVTLRCDPISGHDNLYWYRRVMGKEIKFLLHFVKESKQDESGMPNNRFLAERTGGTYSTLKVQPAELEDSGVYFCASSQSGASNSPLHFGNGTRLTVT.